Listed below are T cell receptor beta chains from one sample, sequenced in a study of somatic mutations in cytotoxic T cells in rheumatoid arthritis. Produced via immunoSEQ multiplex PCR; TCRdb's table is partial and in-frame only. The data show approximately 14,000 clones, with approximately 74% seen just once and 25% to 30% held by the top ten. Material: CD8+ T cells sorted from blood. The receptors were sampled from an adult with rheumatoid arthritis. Both conserved end residues are part of each CDR3. D genes are given only for firm matches. Clone size is stated in some rows and not others, as once, few, many or a class when expanded.

TRBJ2-1 TRBV2 . TRBD2 TGTGCCAGCAGTGAAGACGACGGGGGGTTCAATGAGCAGTTCTTC CASSEDDGGFNEQFF
TRBJ1-4 TRBV6-6 . TRBD1 TGTGCCACCCAGAGGGGGACAGGGGGTGAAAAACTGTTTTTT CATQRGTGGEKLFF
TRBJ1-2 TRBV28 . . TGTGCCAGCCAGTTCGCGACAGGCCAGACCTATGGCTACACCTTC CASQFATGQTYGYTF
TRBJ2-7 TRBV28 few . TGTGCCAGCAGCGCCGCCTACAGAGACTACGAGCAGTACTTC CASSAAYRDYEQYF
TRBJ2-3 TRBV6-5 once . TGTGCCAGCAGTTCCACAGATACGCAGTATTTT CASSSTDTQYF
TRBJ2-7 TRBV4-1 . . TGCGCCAGCAGCCGCAGGGAAACCTACGAGCAGTACTTC CASSRRETYEQYF
TRBJ1-5 TRBV9 . . TGTGCCAGCAGCTCAGGGGATAGCAATCAGCCCCAGCATTTT CASSSGDSNQPQHF
TRBJ1-1 TRBV6-6 few . TGTGCCAGCAGTTACAGCCCTGAAGCTTTCTTT CASSYSPEAFF
TRBJ2-5 TRBV6-5 . . TGTGCCAGCAGTTCGACTCCGACGGTCCCAATGGAGACCCAGTACTTC CASSSTPTVPMETQYF
TRBJ1-5 TRBV4-1 once TRBD1 TGCGCCAGCAGCCATGGGACAGGGAATCAGCCCCAGCATTTT CASSHGTGNQPQHF
TRBJ1-5 TRBV2 . . TGTGCCAGCAGTGAAGCGCTTCAGGGTCGTCAGCCCCAGCATTTT CASSEALQGRQPQHF
TRBJ2-1 TRBV6-4 . TRBD2 TGTGCCAGCAGTGACTCTAGCGGGGGTGACTACAATGAGCAGTTCTTC CASSDSSGGDYNEQFF
TRBJ2-5 TRBV5-8 . TRBD1 TGTGCCAGCAGCCATCGGACAGGAGAACTCCAAGAGACCCAGTACTTC CASSHRTGELQETQYF
TRBJ2-3 TRBV5-4 . . TGTGCCAGCAGCTTGGATCCCACAGGCACAGATACGCAGTATTTT CASSLDPTGTDTQYF
TRBJ2-3 TRBV11-2 . . TGTGCCAGCAGCTCGGACAGCACAGATACGCAGTATTTT CASSSDSTDTQYF
TRBJ2-3 TRBV9 . . TGTGCCAGCAGCGTATGGGTAGCGAGCACAGATACGCAGTATTTT CASSVWVASTDTQYF
TRBJ2-2 TRBV29-1 . TRBD1 TGCAGCGTTTCCGGGACAGGGTCCCCCGGGGAGCTGTTTTTT CSVSGTGSPGELFF
TRBJ1-2 TRBV30 . TRBD1 TGTGCCTGGAGTGAAGACAGGGGATACTATGGCTACACCTTC CAWSEDRGYYGYTF
TRBJ2-3 TRBV2 . . TGTGCCAGCAGTGAAGGTGGGGCACCTCCGGATACGCAGTATTTT CASSEGGAPPDTQYF
TRBJ2-1 TRBV6-6 once TRBD2 TGTGCCAGCAGCCCGCTAGCGGGGGGGCGAGATGAGCAGTTCTTC CASSPLAGGRDEQFF
TRBJ2-2 TRBV19 . . TGTGCCAGTACCCCGGTTGAGGTCGACACCGGGGAGCTGTTTTTT CASTPVEVDTGELFF
TRBJ1-2 TRBV10-1 . . TGCGCCAGCAGTGTAGAGGCAGGGGTCTATGGCTACACCTTC CASSVEAGVYGYTF
TRBJ1-5 TRBV27 . . TGTGCCAGCAGCCGAAGGGGGGTAGTTGATCAGCCCCAGCATTTT CASSRRGVVDQPQHF
TRBJ1-4 TRBV27 once TRBD1 TGTGCCAGAAGGGACAGGTTTAATGAAAAACTGTTTTTT CARRDRFNEKLFF
TRBJ2-3 TRBV2 . TRBD1 TGTGCCAGCAGCGACGGGACAGTGATTAGCACAGATACGCAGTATTTT CASSDGTVISTDTQYF
TRBJ1-1 TRBV30 medium-sized . TGTGCCTGGAATGGTAGGACACCGAACACTGAAGCTTTCTTT CAWNGRTPNTEAFF
TRBJ1-6 TRBV5-6 . . TGTGCCAGCAGCTTGGGTCGCCGTAACTCCTATAATTCACCCCTCCACTTT CASSLGRRNSYNSPLHF
TRBJ1-1 TRBV28 . TRBD1 TGTGCCACCTCGGGACAGCCGAACACTGAAGCTTTCTTT CATSGQPNTEAFF
TRBJ2-1 TRBV5-6 . TRBD2 TGTGCCAGCAGCTTGTCAGAGGGACTAGCGCTCCACAATGAGCAGTTCTTC CASSLSEGLALHNEQFF
TRBJ1-5 TRBV5-5 once . TGTGCCAGCAGCACGGGCGGCAAGCCCCAGCATTTT CASSTGGKPQHF
TRBJ2-7 TRBV30 once . TGTGCCTGGAGTGTAGCCTCCTACGAGCAGTACTTC CAWSVASYEQYF
TRBJ2-7 TRBV2 . TRBD2 TGTGCCAGCAGTGAATGGGGTCAGGGGGATCTAGCGGGGGGCTACGAGCAGTACTTC CASSEWGQGDLAGGYEQYF